The 21 T cell receptor beta chains listed next were all sequenced from one sample in a study of cytomegalovirus exposure and HLA in healthy donors. The PCR made use of 60 Vbeta and 13 Jbeta primers. TCRdb's table, derived via immunoSEQ multiplex PCR, lists solely in-frame clones and lacks some. The repertoire table contains around 63,000 clones. What was sequenced was PBMCs. The receptor source for this set is a woman in her twenties or thirties in good health and CMV-seronegative.

The chain is built from TRBV28 and TRBJ1-2; 11 nucleotides agree with TRBD1. CDR3 length: 16 amino acids. J was trimmed by 4 bases and V by 6 bases; bases with no gene match: 10. Germline values: CDR1 MDHEN, CDR2 SYDVKM. The CDR3 loop reads CASSFGQGAQSYGYTF. The CDR3 bases are TGTGCCAGCAGCTTCGGACAGGGGGCGCAAAGCTATGGCTACACCTTC.

Turning to this clone: Additional DNA sequences in this sample encode the identical CDR3. The J gene is TRBJ2-7, the V gene TRBV6-5, with D possibly being TRBD2 (5 bases). V was clipped by 0 bases and J by 0 bases, with 9 bases between them. The CDR3 extends over 15 amino acids. In germline, CDR1 is MNHEY, CDR2 SVGAGI. CDR3 protein: CASSYSAGSSYEQYF. In DNA form, the CDR3 reads TGTGCCAGCAGTTACTCCGCGGGCAGCTCCTACGAGCAGTACTTC.

The chain couples TRBV18 to TRBJ1-5, with 8 nucleotides matching TRBD1. CDR1 KGHSH and CDR2 LQKENI come from the germline V gene. The CDR3 totals 16 residues. Losses at the gene ends were 2 bases for V and 7 bases for J; bases not matched to a gene: 10. As DNA, the CDR3 is TGTGCCAGCTCACCAGGGCGGACAGGGTCTGGACAGCCCCAGCATTTT. Translating it yields CASSPGRTGSGQPQHF.

The rearrangement links TRBV7-6 to TRBJ1-1, with D maybe TRBD1 (6 bases). This CDR3 has 13 residues. Trimming took off 3 bases at V and 7 bases at J, with 12 bases between the two ends. CDR1 and CDR2 from the germline V gene are SGHVS and FNYEAQ. The CDR3 coding sequence is TGTGCCAGCAGCTTGACAGGAAGGAATGAAGCTTTCTTT. This encodes CASSLTGRNEAFF.

V and J are TRBV7-2 and TRBJ2-3, with D unclear. CDR1 is SGHTA and CDR2 is FQGNSA in the germline V gene. Trimming left V 1 base short and J 9 bases short, with 11 bases between. CDR3 size: 13 residues. DNA of the CDR3: TGTGCCAGCAGCTTAGTCGGAGAAGGAACGCAGTATTTT. This gives the protein CASSLVGEGTQYF.

CDR3 coding DNA: TGTGCCAGCAGCTTGTTAGCGGGAGAGGGGACCCAGTACTTC. It yields the protein CASSLLAGEGTQYF. This chain joins TRBV5-4 and TRBJ2-5; 9 bases are shared with TRBD2. The junction had 5 bases not matched to a gene; V was cut back by 1 base and J by 7 bases. CDR3 length: 14 residues. The germline V gene encodes CDR1 SGHNT and CDR2 YYREEE (reference sequence).

The gene calls are TRBV6-5 and TRBJ2-7, with 8 positions matching TRBD1. In germline, CDR1 is MNHEY, CDR2 SVGAGI. The CDR3 extends over 14 amino acids. The trim removed 5 bases at V and 2 bases at J, leaving 5 bases unmatched. CDR3 nucleotides: TGTGCCAGCAGTCGGGACAGGCCCCCCTACGAGCAGTACTTC. Encoded protein: CASSRDRPPYEQYF.

V gene TRBV18 combines with J gene TRBJ1-5; 8 bases align to TRBD1. The CDR3 loop spans 14 amino acids. Germline V CDR1 and CDR2: KGHSH, LQKENI. V shed 2 bases, J shed 5 bases, and the junction held 2 bases outside the gene matches. In DNA form, the CDR3 reads TGTGCCAGCTCACCAGGGACAGGCGATCAGCCCCAGCATTTT. This sequence encodes CASSPGTGDQPQHF. The full variable domain, with the rest looked up from reference TRBV18 and TRBJ1-5, is NAGVMQNPRHLVRRRGQEARLRCSPMKGHSHVYWYRQLPEEGLKFMVYLQKENIIDESGMPKERFSAEFPKEGPSILRIQQVVRGDSAAYFCASSPGTGDQPQHFGDGTRLSIL.

CDR3 DNA sequence: TGTGCCAGCAGCCAAGATCTAGGGTCAGCGGGCACCGGGGAGCTGTTTTTT. Its translation is CASSQDLGSAGTGELFF. The chain carries TRBV4-2 and TRBJ2-2; D possibly corresponds to TRBD2 (6 bases). Trimming shortened V by 0 bases and J by 4 bases, and 15 bases separated the two germline ends. Per germline, CDR1 LGHNA and CDR2 YNFKEQ. The CDR3 runs 17 residues.

The chain is built from TRBV4-1 and TRBJ1-2; D is possibly TRBD1 (6 bases). This CDR3 comprises 16 residues. V was pared by 1 base and J by 4 bases, with 16 bases between. Germline loops: CDR1 MGHRA, CDR2 YSYEKL. The CDR3: CASSQVDRRLGYGYTF. DNA for the CDR3: TGCGCCAGCAGCCAAGTAGACAGGAGGCTCGGCTATGGCTACACCTTC.

The chain links TRBV7-6 to TRBJ1-6; D remains ambiguous. There are 12 residues in the CDR3. Germline CDR1 is SGHVS and CDR2 is FNYEAQ. V lost 2 bases to trimming and J lost 9 bases, with 5 bases between them. CDR3 loop: CASSLLLSPLHF. The DNA for the CDR3 is TGTGCCAGCAGCTTATTACTTTCACCCCTCCACTTT.

The gene calls are TRBV5-6 and TRBJ2-7; TRBD2 matches at 10 bases. The CDR3 is made up of 17 amino acids. J gave up 3 bases and V 0 bases, and 9 bases lay outside the gene matches. Germline CDR1 reads SGHDT; CDR2 reads YYEEEE. CDR3 nucleotides: TGTGCCAGCAGCTTGGTCCCCAGCGGGGGGGCTTTCTACGAGCAGTACTTC. Amino acid sequence: CASSLVPSGGAFYEQYF.

This sequence joins TRBV5-1 and TRBJ1-2; D unresolved. The CDR3 runs to 13 residues. The germline CDR1 and CDR2 sequences are SGHRS and YFSETQ. V gave up 4 bases and J gave up 2 bases, with 9 bases separating them. CDR3 in DNA: TGCGCCAGCAGCCCTACTACCAACTATGGCTACACCTTC. Residues: CASSPTTNYGYTF.

The chain recombines TRBV4-2 with TRBJ2-1; the match to TRBD2 covers 12 bases. The length of the CDR3 is 15 residues. With 4 bases clipped from V and 6 bases from J, the junction kept 4 bases outside the gene matches. Per the germline V gene, CDR1 is LGHNA and CDR2 is YNFKEQ. The CDR3 here is CASSLGTSGPNEQFF. The CDR3, as DNA: TGTGCCAGCAGCCTTGGGACTAGCGGGCCCAATGAGCAGTTCTTC.

The chain is built from TRBV25-1 and TRBJ2-7; a weak D match, TRBD1 (6 bases). This CDR3 spans 14 amino acids. Trimming shortened V by 1 base and J by 4 bases, and 11 bases separated the two germline ends. The germline V gene encodes CDR1 MGHDK and CDR2 SYGVNS. CDR3 DNA: TGTGCCAGCAGTGAATTAGGACAGATATACGAGCAGTACTTC. This encodes CASSELGQIYEQYF.

This chain connects TRBV2 to TRBJ2-7; D is perhaps TRBD2 (5 bases). Germline V lookup: CDR1 SNHLY, CDR2 FYNNEI. This CDR3 is 14 amino acids long. Trimming removed 7 bases at V and 0 bases at J, with 13 bases between. The CDR3 loop is CASKTAVSSYEQYF. In DNA, the CDR3 is TGTGCCAGCAAAACAGCGGTAAGCTCCTACGAGCAGTACTTC. Looking up the rest from reference TRBV2 and TRBJ2-7 gives the full variable domain: EPEVTQTPSHQVTQMGQEVILRCVPISNHLYFYWYRQILGQKVEFLVSFYNNEISEKSEIFDDQFSVERPDGSNFTLKIRSTKLEDSAMYFCASKTAVSSYEQYFGPGTRLTVT.

This sequence joins TRBV28 and TRBJ2-3, with 8 bases that match TRBD2. This CDR3 is built from 15 residues. The junction had 8 bases not matched to a gene; V was cut back by 5 bases and J by 4 bases. The germline gives CDR1 MDHEN, CDR2 SYDVKM. CDR3 nucleotides: TGTGCCAGCAGTCCCTACGGGAGGGCCGCAGATACGCAGTATTTT. Its protein product is CASSPYGRAADTQYF.

In DNA form, the CDR3 reads TGTGCCAGCAGCTTGGAGGTGGAGCAGTACTTC. Translation: CASSLEVEQYF. This chain connects TRBV7-9 to TRBJ2-7, with D perhaps matching TRBD2 (5 bases). The germline V gene encodes CDR1 SEHNR and CDR2 FQNEAQ (reference sequence). The CDR3 runs 11 residues. V was trimmed by 3 bases and J by 7 bases, leaving 7 bases between them.

This chain uses TRBV7-3 with TRBJ2-1; D unclear. Trimming removed 0 bases at V and 12 bases at J, with 15 bases between. CDR1 is SGHTA and CDR2 is FQGTGA in the germline V gene. This CDR3 is 14 amino acids long. CDR3: CASSLTYDISTQFF. In DNA form, the CDR3 reads TGTGCCAGCAGCTTAACTTACGACATCTCCACGCAGTTCTTC. The whole variable domain, remainder taken from reference TRBV7-3 and TRBJ2-1, is GAGVSQTPSNKVTEKGKYVELRCDPISGHTALYWYRQSLGQGPEFLIYFQGTGAADDSGLPNDRFFAVRPEGSVSTLKIQRTERGDSAVYLCASSLTYDISTQFFGPGTRLTVL.

This chain links TRBV6-4 with TRBJ2-2, with 10 bases fitting TRBD1. Per the germline V gene, CDR1 is MRHNA and CDR2 is SNTAGT. CDR3 size: 18 residues. The ends lost 0 bases at V and 1 base at J; junction bases unmatched: 5. In DNA, the CDR3 is TGTGCCAGCAGTGACTCCTCCCGGACAGGGGGGAACACCGGGGAGCTGTTTTTT. This translates into CASSDSSRTGGNTGELFF.

The DNA for the CDR3 is TGTGCCAGCAGGTTGGGAGGGACAGGGTCTTGGGAGCAGTACTTC. Translated: CASRLGGTGSWEQYF. V is TRBV27 and J is TRBJ2-7; TRBD1 aligns across 9 bases. This CDR3 contains 15 residues. Germline-derived CDR1 and CDR2 are MNHEY and SMNVEV (reference sequence). Trimming removed 6 bases from V and 7 bases from J; junction bases left unmatched: 13.